A selection of T cell receptor beta chains follows, all from one sample in a study of technical replicates of blood from a few donors. TCRdb's table, derived via immunoSEQ multiplex PCR, lists solely in-frame clones and lacks some. This table holds about 75,000 clones, roughly 91% found once. The material sequenced was T cells isolated from PBMCs. Receptors were obtained from a human donor in good health. Some clones in this sample may be carry-over from other donors' samples. Each CDR3 is given with its conserved first and last residue. The order of the fields is D gene, CDR3 length, V gene, J gene, clone size, CDR3 protein, CDR3 DNA. The D gene is left open where the match is weak. Expanded clones are given a class, and other clones once, few, many or no size at all.

>-|14|TRBV28|TRBJ2-7|-
CASSLGGIVYEQYF
TGTGCCAGCAGTTTAGGGGGGATCGTCTACGAGCAGTACTTC
>-|12|TRBV30|TRBJ1-1|-
CAWSPTGPEAFF
TGTGCCTGGAGTCCGACAGGTCCTGAAGCTTTCTTT
>-|10|TRBV12-2|TRBJ2-1|-
CASHGGEQFF
TGTGCAAGTCACGGGGGTGAGCAGTTCTTC
>-|15|TRBV10-3|TRBJ1-1|-
CAISESRGGNTEAFF
TGTGCCATCAGTGAGTCGAGGGGAGGGAACACTGAAGCTTTCTTT
>-|15|TRBV19|TRBJ1-1|-
CASKGGTTQGTEAFF
TGTGCCAGTAAGGGTGGAACAACCCAGGGGACTGAAGCTTTCTTT
>TRBD2|16|TRBV11-3|TRBJ2-2|few
CASSLQGLAGSGELFF
TGTGCCAGCAGCCTGCAGGGACTAGCGGGGAGCGGGGAGCTGTTTTTT
>-|14|TRBV6-6|TRBJ1-5|-
CASSHGRENQPQHF
TGTGCCAGCAGTCATGGACGGGAAAATCAGCCCCAGCATTTT
>TRBD1|15|TRBV28|TRBJ1-4|-
CASSLGTGRNEKLFF
TGTGCCAGCAGTTTGGGGACAGGTCGGAATGAAAAACTGTTTTTT
>-|16|TRBV2|TRBJ2-7|-
CASSEAGTESSYEQYF
TGTGCCAGCAGTGAAGCCGGGACTGAAAGCTCCTACGAGCAGTACTTC
>TRBD1|18|TRBV2|TRBJ2-1|-
CASSEEAWGTGSENEQFF
TGTGCCAGCAGTGAAGAGGCATGGGGGACAGGGAGCGAGAATGAGCAGTTCTTC
>TRBD1|15|TRBV6-5|TRBJ1-1|-
CASTPRTGGNTEAFF
TGTGCCAGCACTCCCCGGACAGGGGGGAACACTGAAGCTTTCTTT
>-|14|TRBV6-1|TRBJ1-1|few
CASSAGSMNTEAFF
TGTGCCAGCAGCGCGGGCTCCATGAACACTGAAGCTTTCTTT
>TRBD1|13|TRBV6-6|TRBJ1-5|-
CASSGTGGQPQHF
TGTGCCAGCAGTGGGACAGGGGGACAGCCCCAGCATTTT
>-|15|TRBV5-4|TRBJ1-1|-
CASSFGGRFDTEAFF
TGTGCCAGCAGCTTTGGGGGCCGGTTCGACACTGAAGCTTTCTTT
>TRBD1|15|TRBV5-1|TRBJ2-2|-
CASSVQGSKTGELFF
TGCGCCAGCAGCGTACAGGGGTCCAAGACCGGGGAGCTGTTTTTT
>TRBD1|16|TRBV7-3|TRBJ2-7|-
CASSLTGGAGSYEQYF
TGTGCCAGCAGCTTAACAGGGGGCGCGGGTAGTTACGAGCAGTACTTC
>TRBD1|14|TRBV5-4|TRBJ2-7|-
CASSFGTGPYEQYF
TGTGCCAGCAGCTTTGGGACAGGGCCTTACGAGCAGTACTTC
>TRBD1|20|TRBV14|TRBJ1-2|-
CASSQAHRDRGKKHPYGYTF
TGTGCCAGCAGCCAAGCTCACCGGGACAGGGGGAAGAAACACCCGTATGGCTACACCTTC
>-|14|TRBV7-2|TRBJ1-2|-
CASSLVAGDNGYTF
TGTGCCAGCAGCTTAGTGGCAGGGGATAATGGCTACACCTTC
>TRBD1|14|TRBV6-1|TRBJ1-2|-
CASSEGTGGYGYTF
TGTGCCAGCAGTGAGGGGACAGGGGGCTATGGCTACACCTTC
>-|17|TRBV30|TRBJ1-5|once
CAWSAPSLGARNQPQHF
TGTGCCTGGAGCGCACCGAGTTTGGGGGCACGCAATCAGCCCCAGCATTTT
>-|15|TRBV10-3|TRBJ2-1|-
CATTKQDTSYNEQFF
TGTGCCACAACCAAACAGGACACCTCCTACAATGAGCAGTTCTTC
>-|15|TRBV9|TRBJ2-5|-
CASSVSGSTQETQYF
TGTGCCAGCAGCGTTTCAGGGTCCACCCAAGAGACCCAGTACTTC
>TRBD2|13|TRBV2|TRBJ2-5|-
CASPGLAGETQYF
TGTGCCAGCCCTGGACTAGCGGGCGAGACCCAGTACTTC
>-|17|TRBV12-5|TRBJ2-5|-
CASGLNRRSIFETTQYF
TGTGCTAGTGGTTTGAACAGGCGTAGCATTTTCGAAACGACCCAGTACTTC
>TRBD1|14|TRBV10-2|TRBJ1-5|-
CASRGQGVGQPQHF
TGCGCCAGCAGGGGACAGGGTGTCGGCCAGCCCCAGCATTTT
>-|15|TRBV13|TRBJ2-7|-
CASSSKTSSNAEQYF
TGTGCCAGCAGCTCTAAAACTAGCAGCAACGCCGAGCAGTACTTC
>-|13|TRBV6-1|TRBJ2-5|once
CASSVQRQETQYF
TGTGCCAGCAGTGTCCAGCGGCAAGAGACCCAGTACTTC
>TRBD1|17|TRBV7-6|TRBJ1-3|-
CASSLRRGRSSGNTIYF
TGTGCCAGCAGCTTACGCAGGGGGAGGTCCTCTGGAAACACCATATATTTT
>TRBD2|16|TRBV2|TRBJ2-1|-
CASSEGTRLYYNEQFF
TGTGCCAGCAGTGAGGGGACTAGATTGTACTACAATGAGCAGTTCTTC
>TRBD2|15|TRBV6-1|TRBJ2-2|-
CASALGGGNTGELFF
TGTGCCAGCGCCCTTGGGGGGGGGAACACCGGGGAGCTGTTTTTT
>TRBD1|15|TRBV30|TRBJ1-1|once
CAWSRGPDLNTEAFF
TGTGCCTGGAGTAGGGGGCCTGACTTGAACACTGAAGCTTTCTTT
>TRBD1|19|TRBV4-1|TRBJ2-3|-
CASSHPPTGDREVTDTQYF
TGCGCCAGCAGCCATCCTCCTACCGGGGACAGGGAGGTAACAGATACGCAGTATTTT
>TRBD2|14|TRBV2|TRBJ2-7|once
CASSDPGGSYEQYF
TGTGCCAGCAGTGACCCGGGGGGGTCCTACGAGCAGTACTTC
>TRBD1|15|TRBV29-1|TRBJ2-6|-
CSAGQGFSGANVLTF
TGCAGCGCTGGACAGGGCTTCTCTGGGGCCAACGTCCTGACTTTC
>TRBD1|15|TRBV30|TRBJ2-7|-
CAWSRGTGGSYEQYF
TGTGCCTGGAGTAGAGGGACAGGGGGATCTTACGAGCAGTACTTC